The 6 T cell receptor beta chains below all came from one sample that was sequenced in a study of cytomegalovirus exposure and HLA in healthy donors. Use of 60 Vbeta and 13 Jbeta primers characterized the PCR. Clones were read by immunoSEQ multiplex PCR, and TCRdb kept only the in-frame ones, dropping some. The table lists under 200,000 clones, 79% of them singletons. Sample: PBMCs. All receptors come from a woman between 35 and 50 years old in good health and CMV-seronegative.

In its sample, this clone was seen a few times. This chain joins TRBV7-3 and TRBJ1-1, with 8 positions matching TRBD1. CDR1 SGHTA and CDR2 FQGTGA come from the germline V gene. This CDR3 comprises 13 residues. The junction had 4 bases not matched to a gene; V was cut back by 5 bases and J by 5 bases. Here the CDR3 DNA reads TGTGCCAGCAGCCGGACAGGGATAACTGAAGCTTTCTTT. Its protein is CASSRTGITEAFF. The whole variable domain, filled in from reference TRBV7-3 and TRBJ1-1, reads GAGVSQTPSNKVTEKGKYVELRCDPISGHTALYWYRQSLGQGPEFLIYFQGTGAADDSGLPNDRFFAVRPEGSVSTLKIQRTERGDSAVYLCASSRTGITEAFFGQGTRLTVV.

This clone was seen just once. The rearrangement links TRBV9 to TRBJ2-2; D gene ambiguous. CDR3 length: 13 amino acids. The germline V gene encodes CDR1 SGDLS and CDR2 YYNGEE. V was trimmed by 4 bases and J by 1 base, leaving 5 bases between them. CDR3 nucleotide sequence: TGTGCCAGCAGCTCTAGGAACACCGGGGAGCTGTTTTTT. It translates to CASSSRNTGELFF.

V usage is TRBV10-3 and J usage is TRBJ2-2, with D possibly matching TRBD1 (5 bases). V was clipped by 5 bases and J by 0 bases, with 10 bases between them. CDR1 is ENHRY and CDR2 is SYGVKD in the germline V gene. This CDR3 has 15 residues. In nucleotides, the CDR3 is TGTGCCATCAGTAGAGACAGCCCGAACACCGGGGAGCTGTTTTTT. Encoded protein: CAISRDSPNTGELFF.

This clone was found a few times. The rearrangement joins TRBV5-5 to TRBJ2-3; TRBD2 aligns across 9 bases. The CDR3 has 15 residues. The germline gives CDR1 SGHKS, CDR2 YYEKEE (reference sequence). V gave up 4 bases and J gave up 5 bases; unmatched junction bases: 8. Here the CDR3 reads CASSPDSGGGDTQYF. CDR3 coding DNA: TGTGCCAGCAGCCCCGATAGCGGGGGCGGAGATACGCAGTATTTT.

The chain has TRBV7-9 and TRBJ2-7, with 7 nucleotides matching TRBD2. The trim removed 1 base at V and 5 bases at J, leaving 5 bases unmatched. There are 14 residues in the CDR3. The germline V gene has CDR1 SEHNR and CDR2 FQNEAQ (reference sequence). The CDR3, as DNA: TGTGCCAGCAGCTTAGTCGCGGGAGCCCACGAGCAGTACTTC. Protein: CASSLVAGAHEQYF.

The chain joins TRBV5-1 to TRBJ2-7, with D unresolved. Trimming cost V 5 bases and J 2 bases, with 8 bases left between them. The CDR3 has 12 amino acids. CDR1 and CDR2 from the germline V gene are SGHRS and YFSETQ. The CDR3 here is CASSGSPYEQYF. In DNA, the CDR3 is TGCGCCAGCAGTGGCAGTCCCTACGAGCAGTACTTC.